This TCR beta chain was found in a study of cytomegalovirus exposure and HLA in healthy donors. Points from the study as a whole: While the bulk of TCR sequences proved rare, some public TCRs turned up in many donors. Confirmation in vitro established that a few CMV-associated chains were specific for CMV antigens.

To note about this clone: The target antigen is unknown.

Sequencing used immunoSEQ multiplex PCR; TCRdb keeps in-frame clones, though not all of them. Of 100,000 to 150,000 clones in the sample, 89% were seen once. The CDR3 is 14 amino acids. CDR1 is MNHEY and CDR2 is SVGAGI in the germline V gene. The germline V and J ends were trimmed by 10 bases and 0 bases, with 13 bases remaining between them. The sequence derives from a woman aged 18-29 years in good health and CMV-seronegative. The sequencing input was PBMCs. The chain is built from TRBV6-5 and TRBJ2-4, with D perhaps matching TRBD1 (5 bases). The CDR3 protein is CATKQQEAKNIQYF. CDR3 nucleotides: TGTGCCACCAAACAACAGGAAGCCAAAAACATTCAGTACTTC.